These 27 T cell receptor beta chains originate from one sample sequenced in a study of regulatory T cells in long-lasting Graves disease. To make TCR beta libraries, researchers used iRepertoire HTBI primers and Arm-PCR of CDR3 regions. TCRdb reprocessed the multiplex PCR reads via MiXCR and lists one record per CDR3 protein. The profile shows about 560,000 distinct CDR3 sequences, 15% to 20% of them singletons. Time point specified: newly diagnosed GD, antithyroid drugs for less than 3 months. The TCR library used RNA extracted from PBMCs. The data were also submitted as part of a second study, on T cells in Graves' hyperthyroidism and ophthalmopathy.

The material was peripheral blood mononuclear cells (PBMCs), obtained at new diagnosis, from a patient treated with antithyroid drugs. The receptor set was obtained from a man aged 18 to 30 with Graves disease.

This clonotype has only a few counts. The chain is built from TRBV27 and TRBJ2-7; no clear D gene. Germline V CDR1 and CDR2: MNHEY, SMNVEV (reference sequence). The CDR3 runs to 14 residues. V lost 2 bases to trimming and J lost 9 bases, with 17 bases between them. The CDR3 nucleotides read TGTGCCAGCAGTTTAACGGGCGGACCCTTTTGGCAGTACTTC. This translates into CASSLTGGPFWQYF.

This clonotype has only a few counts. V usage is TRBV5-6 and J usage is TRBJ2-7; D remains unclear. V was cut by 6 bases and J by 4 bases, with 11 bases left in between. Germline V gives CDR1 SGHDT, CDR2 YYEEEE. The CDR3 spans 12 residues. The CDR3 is CASNFFGYEQYF. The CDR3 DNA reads TGTGCCAGCAACTTCTTTGGGTACGAGCAGTACTTC.

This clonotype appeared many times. This chain's CDR3 is CASSTRSQGVEQYF. The CDR3 coding sequence is TGCGCCAGCAGCACACGGTCTCAGGGAGTCGAGCAGTACTTC. The chain is built from TRBV5-1 and TRBJ2-7, with D perhaps assigned TRBD1 or TRBD2 (5 bases each). Germline V gives CDR1 SGHRS, CDR2 YFSETQ. This CDR3 comprises 14 residues. V lost 4 bases and J 6 bases, leaving 17 bases between the germline ends.

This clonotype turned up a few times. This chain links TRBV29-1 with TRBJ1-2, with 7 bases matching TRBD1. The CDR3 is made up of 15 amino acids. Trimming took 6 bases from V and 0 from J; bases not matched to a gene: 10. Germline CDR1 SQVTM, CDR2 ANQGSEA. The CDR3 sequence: CSVDLGTETNYGYTF. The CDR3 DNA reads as TGCAGCGTGGACCTCGGGACAGAAACTAACTATGGCTACACCTTC.

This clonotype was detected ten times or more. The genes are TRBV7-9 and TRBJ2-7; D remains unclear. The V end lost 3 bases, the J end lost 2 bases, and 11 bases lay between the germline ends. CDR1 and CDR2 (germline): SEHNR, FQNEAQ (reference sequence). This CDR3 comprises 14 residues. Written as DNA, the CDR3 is TGTGCCAGCAGCTTTGAGTCAGGAACCTACGAGCAGTACTTC. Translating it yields CASSFESGTYEQYF.

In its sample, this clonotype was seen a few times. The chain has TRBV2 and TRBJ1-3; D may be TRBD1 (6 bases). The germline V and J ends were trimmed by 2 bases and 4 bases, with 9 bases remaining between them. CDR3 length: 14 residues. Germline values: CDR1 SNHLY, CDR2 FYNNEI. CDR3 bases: TGTGCCAGCAGTGAATGGGGGGCCGGAAACACCATATATTTT. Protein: CASSEWGAGNTIYF.

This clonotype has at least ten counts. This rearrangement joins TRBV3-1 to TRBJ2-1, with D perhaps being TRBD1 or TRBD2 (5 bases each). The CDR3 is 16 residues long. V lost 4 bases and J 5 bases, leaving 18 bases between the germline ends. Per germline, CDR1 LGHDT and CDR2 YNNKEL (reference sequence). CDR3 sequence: CASSPLTGTPNNEQFF. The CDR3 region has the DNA TGTGCCAGCAGCCCTCTAACCGGGACGCCAAACAATGAGCAGTTCTTC.

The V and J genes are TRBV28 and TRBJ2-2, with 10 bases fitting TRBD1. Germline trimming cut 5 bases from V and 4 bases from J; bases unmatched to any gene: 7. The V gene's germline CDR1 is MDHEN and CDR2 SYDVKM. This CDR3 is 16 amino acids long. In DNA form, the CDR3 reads TGTGCCAGCAGTCCAGACAGGGGGCGCGGCACCGGGGAGCTGTTTTTT. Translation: CASSPDRGRGTGELFF.

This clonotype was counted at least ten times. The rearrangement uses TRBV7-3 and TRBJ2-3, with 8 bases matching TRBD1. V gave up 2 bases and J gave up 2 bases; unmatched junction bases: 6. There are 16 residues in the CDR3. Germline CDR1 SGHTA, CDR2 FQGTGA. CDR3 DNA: TGTGCCAGCAGCTTACTCGGGACAGGCAACACAGATACGCAGTATTTT. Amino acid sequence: CASSLLGTGNTDTQYF.

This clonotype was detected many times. Here the CDR3 reads CASSFRPGGDTEAFF. The DNA for the CDR3 is TGCGCCAGCAGCTTCCGACCAGGTGGGGACACTGAAGCTTTCTTT. The V gene is TRBV5-1, the J gene TRBJ1-1; D not certain. The CDR3 consists of 15 residues. V was shortened by 2 bases and J by 3 bases, with 14 bases between the two germline ends. The germline gives CDR1 SGHRS, CDR2 YFSETQ.

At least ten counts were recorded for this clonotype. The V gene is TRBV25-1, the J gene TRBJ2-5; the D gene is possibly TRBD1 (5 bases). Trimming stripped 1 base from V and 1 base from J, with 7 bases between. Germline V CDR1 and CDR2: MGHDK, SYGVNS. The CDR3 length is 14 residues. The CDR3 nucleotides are TGTGCCAGCAGTGAATTCGACAGCCAAGAGACCCAGTACTTC. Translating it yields CASSEFDSQETQYF.

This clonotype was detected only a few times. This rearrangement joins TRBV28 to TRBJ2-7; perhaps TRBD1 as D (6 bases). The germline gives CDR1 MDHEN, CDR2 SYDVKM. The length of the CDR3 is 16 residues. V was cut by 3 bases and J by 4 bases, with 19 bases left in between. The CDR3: CASSFSLLGRGYEQYF. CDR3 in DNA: TGTGCCAGCAGTTTTTCCCTATTAGGCAGGGGTTACGAGCAGTACTTC.

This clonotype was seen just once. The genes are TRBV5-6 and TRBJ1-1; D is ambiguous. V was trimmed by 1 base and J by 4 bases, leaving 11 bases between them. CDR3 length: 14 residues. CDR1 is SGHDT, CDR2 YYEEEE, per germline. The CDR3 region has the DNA TGTGCCAGCAGCTTGATGGTCTCCAGCACTGAAGCTTTCTTT. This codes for CASSLMVSSTEAFF.

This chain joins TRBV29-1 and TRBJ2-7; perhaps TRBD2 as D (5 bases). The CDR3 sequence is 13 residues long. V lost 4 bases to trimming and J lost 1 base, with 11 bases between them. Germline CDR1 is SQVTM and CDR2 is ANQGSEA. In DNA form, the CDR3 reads TGCAGCGTTGGAGGGATCTCTTCCTACGAGCAGTACTTC. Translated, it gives CSVGGISSYEQYF.

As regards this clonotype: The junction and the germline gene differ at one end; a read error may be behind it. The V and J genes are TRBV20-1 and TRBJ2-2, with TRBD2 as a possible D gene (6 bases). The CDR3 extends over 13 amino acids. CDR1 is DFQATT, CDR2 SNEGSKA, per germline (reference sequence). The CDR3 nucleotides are TGCAGTGCTAACGGCGGGAACACTGGGGAGCTGTTTTTT. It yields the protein CSANGGNTGELFF.

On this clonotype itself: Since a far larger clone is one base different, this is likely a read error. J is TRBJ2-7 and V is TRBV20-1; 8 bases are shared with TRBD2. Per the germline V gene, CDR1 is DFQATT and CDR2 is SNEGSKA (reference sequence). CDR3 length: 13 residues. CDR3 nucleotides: TGCAGTGCTAGTTACGCGGGAGGAGATACGCGGTATTTT. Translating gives CSASYAGGDTRYF.

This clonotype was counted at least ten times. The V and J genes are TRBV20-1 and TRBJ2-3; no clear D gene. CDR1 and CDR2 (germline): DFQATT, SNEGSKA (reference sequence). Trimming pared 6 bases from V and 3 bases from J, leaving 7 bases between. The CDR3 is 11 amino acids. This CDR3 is CSATDTDTQYF. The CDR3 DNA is TGCAGTGCGACGGATACAGATACGCAGTATTTT.

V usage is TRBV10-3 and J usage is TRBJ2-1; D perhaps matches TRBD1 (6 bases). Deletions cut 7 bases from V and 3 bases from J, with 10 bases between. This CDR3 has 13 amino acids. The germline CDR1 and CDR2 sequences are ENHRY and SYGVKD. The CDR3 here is CAIKGDHYNEQFF. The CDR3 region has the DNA TGTGCCATCAAGGGGGACCACTACAATGAGCAGTTCTTC.

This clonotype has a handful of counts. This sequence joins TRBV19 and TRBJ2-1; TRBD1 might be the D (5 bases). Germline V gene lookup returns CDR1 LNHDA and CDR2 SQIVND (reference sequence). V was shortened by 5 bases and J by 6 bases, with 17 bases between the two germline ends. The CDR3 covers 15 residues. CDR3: CASSPQSSGINEQFF. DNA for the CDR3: TGTGCCAGTAGTCCTCAATCCTCAGGGATCAATGAGCAGTTCTTC.

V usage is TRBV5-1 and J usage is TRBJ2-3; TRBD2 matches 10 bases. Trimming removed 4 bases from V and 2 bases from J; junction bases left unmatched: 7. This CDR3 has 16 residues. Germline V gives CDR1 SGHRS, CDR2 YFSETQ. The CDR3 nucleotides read TGCGCCAGCAGCCCCGGACTAGCGGACTCCACAGATACGCAGTATTTT. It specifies CASSPGLADSTDTQYF.

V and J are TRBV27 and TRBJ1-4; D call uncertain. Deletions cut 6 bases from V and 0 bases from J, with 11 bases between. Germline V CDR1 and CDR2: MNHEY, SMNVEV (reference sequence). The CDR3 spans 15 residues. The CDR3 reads CASSPPATTNEKLFF. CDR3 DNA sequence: TGTGCCAGCAGCCCACCCGCTACAACTAATGAAAAACTGTTTTTT.

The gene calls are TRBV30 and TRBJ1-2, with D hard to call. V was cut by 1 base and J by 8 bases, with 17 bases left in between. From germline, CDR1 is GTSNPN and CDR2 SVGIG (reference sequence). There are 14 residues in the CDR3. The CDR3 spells CAWSALSREGGYTF. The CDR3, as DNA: TGTGCCTGGAGTGCGCTCAGTAGGGAAGGGGGCTACACCTTC.

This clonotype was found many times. CDR3 DNA: TGTGCCAGCAGCTTAGAGAAGTGGGCGGGAGTTTCCTACAATGAGCAGTTCTTC. Protein sequence: CASSLEKWAGVSYNEQFF. V is TRBV11-2 and J is TRBJ2-1; 7 bases map to TRBD2. CDR3 length equals 18 residues. Germline V gene data show CDR1 as SGHAT and CDR2 as FQNNGV. With V trimmed by 0 bases and J by 1 base, 9 bases remained unmatched.

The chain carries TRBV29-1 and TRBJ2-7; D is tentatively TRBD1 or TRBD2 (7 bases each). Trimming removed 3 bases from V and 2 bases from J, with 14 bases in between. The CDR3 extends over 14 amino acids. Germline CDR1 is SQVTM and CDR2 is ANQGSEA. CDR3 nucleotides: TGCAGCGTTGAGGGGGGGAGGGGGCCCTACGAGCAGTACTTC. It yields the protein CSVEGGRGPYEQYF.

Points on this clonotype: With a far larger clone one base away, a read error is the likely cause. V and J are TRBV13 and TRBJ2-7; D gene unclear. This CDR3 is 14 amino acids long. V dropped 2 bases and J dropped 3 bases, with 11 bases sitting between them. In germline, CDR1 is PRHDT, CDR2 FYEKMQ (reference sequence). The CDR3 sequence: CASSLSSEGYEQYF. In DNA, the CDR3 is TGTGCCAGCAGCTTAAGCAGCGAAGGCTACGAGCAGTACTTC.

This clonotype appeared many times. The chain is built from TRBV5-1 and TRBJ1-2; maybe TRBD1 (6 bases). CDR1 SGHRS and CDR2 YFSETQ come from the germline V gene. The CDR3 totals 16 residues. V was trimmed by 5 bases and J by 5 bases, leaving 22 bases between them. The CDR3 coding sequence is TGCGCCAGCAGTCGAACCGGGACACAGACTTTATATGGCTACACCTTC. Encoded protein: CASSRTGTQTLYGYTF.

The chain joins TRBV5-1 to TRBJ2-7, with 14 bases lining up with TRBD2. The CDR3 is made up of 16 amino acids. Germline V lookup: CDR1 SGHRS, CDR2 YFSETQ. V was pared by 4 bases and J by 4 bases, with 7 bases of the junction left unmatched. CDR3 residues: CASSLGLAGVTYEQYF. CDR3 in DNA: TGCGCCAGCAGCCTGGGACTAGCGGGAGTCACGTACGAGCAGTACTTC.